Each of the 30 T cell receptor beta chains below was sequenced from the same sample in a study of cytomegalovirus exposure and HLA in healthy donors. Primers included in the PCR were 60 Vbeta and 13 Jbeta primers. Assay used: immunoSEQ multiplex PCR; TCRdb lists only in-frame clones, some missing. The sample lists 100,000 to 120,000 clones, approximately 69% occurring once. Material for sequencing was PBMCs. Receptors were obtained from a man aged 30 to 45 in good health and CMV-seronegative.

The rearrangement uses TRBV6-6 and TRBJ1-5; possible D gene TRBD1, 5 bases. The CDR3 length is 16 residues. V shed 0 bases and J shed 1 base, with 10 bases lying between them. CDR1 and CDR2 from the germline V gene are MNHNY and SVGAGI (reference sequence). Here the CDR3 DNA reads TGTGCCAGCAGTTACTCGTCGGGGGTAAGCAATCAGCCCCAGCATTTT. Protein: CASSYSSGVSNQPQHF.

V gene TRBV4-1 combines with J gene TRBJ2-1; 10 bases align to TRBD1. The ends lost 1 base at V and 9 bases at J; junction bases unmatched: 6. The CDR3 loop spans 15 amino acids. Germline assignment: CDR1 MGHRA and CDR2 YSYEKL. The chain's CDR3 is CASSQVGTGVFEQFF. The CDR3 coding sequence is TGCGCCAGCAGCCAAGTTGGGACAGGGGTTTTTGAGCAGTTCTTC.

The J gene is TRBJ1-1, the V gene TRBV7-9; tentatively, D is TRBD1 (6 bases). The CDR3 is made up of 14 amino acids. Trimming cost V 2 bases and J 7 bases, with 14 bases left between them. Germline loops: CDR1 SEHNR, CDR2 FQNEAQ (reference sequence). For the CDR3, the DNA is TGTGCCAGCAGCTTAAGGACAGAGTTCCTTGAAGCTTTCTTT. Amino acid sequence: CASSLRTEFLEAFF.

This chain uses TRBV6-5 with TRBJ1-3, with 12 bases fitting TRBD1. The CDR3 length is 15 residues. Germline assignment: CDR1 MNHEY and CDR2 SVGAGI. V was clipped by 6 bases and J by 7 bases; unmatched bases: 7. Written as DNA, the CDR3 is TGTGCCAGCAGGACGGGACAGGGGGCTTGGAACACCATATATTTT. It is translated as CASRTGQGAWNTIYF.

This chain uses TRBV19 with TRBJ2-7, with D possibly TRBD1 on 5 matching bases. Germline-derived CDR1 and CDR2 are LNHDA and SQIVND (reference sequence). The CDR3 runs 12 residues. V was clipped by 1 base and J by 5 bases, with 6 bases between them. The CDR3 DNA sequence: TGTGCCAGTAGTATAGCAGGGAACGAGCAGTACTTC. This translates into CASSIAGNEQYF.

V is TRBV5-6 and J is TRBJ1-2; D is perhaps TRBD1 (5 bases). The V end was cut by 1 base, the J end by 8 bases, with 21 bases between. The germline gives CDR1 SGHDT, CDR2 YYEEEE. The CDR3 has 16 amino acids. CDR3 region: CASSLRSAGLLGGYTF. CDR3 DNA: TGTGCCAGCAGCTTGCGGTCGGCAGGGCTATTGGGGGGCTACACCTTC.

This clone was seen only a few times. The chain is built from TRBV11-2 and TRBJ2-3; tentatively, D is TRBD1 (6 bases). The CDR3 sequence is 14 residues long. Deletions cut 1 base from V and 1 base from J, with 6 bases between. CDR1 is SGHAT and CDR2 is FQNNGV in the germline V gene. The CDR3 DNA is TGTGCCAGCAGCTTAGCAGGGGGCACAGATACGCAGTATTTT. Translated, it gives CASSLAGGTDTQYF.

This clone was seen a single time. The gene calls are TRBV6-5 and TRBJ2-2, with a possible D match to TRBD1 (5 bases). CDR1 is MNHEY and CDR2 is SVGAGI in the germline V gene. This CDR3 is built from 16 residues. V was trimmed by 0 bases and J by 4 bases, leaving 12 bases between them. DNA for the CDR3: TGTGCCAGCAGTTACTCGTTCCAGGGTGTCACCGGGGAGCTGTTTTTT. Amino acids: CASSYSFQGVTGELFF.

The chain employs TRBV2 and TRBJ1-1; 8 nucleotides align to TRBD1. CDR3 size: 13 residues. Germline-derived CDR1 and CDR2 are SNHLY and FYNNEI. The V gene end was trimmed by 6 bases and the J gene end by 9 bases; junction bases not matched to a gene: 9. The CDR3, as DNA: TGTGCCAGCAGAGAACAGGGGGTAGATAAAGCTTTCTTT. Protein sequence: CASREQGVDKAFF.

This clone was seen more than once but under ten times. The gene calls are TRBV5-1 and TRBJ2-1; 8 bases align to TRBD2. The germline V gene encodes CDR1 SGHRS and CDR2 YFSETQ. J was trimmed by 2 bases and V by 2 bases; bases with no gene match: 3. The CDR3 length is 15 residues. The CDR3 is CASSFISGAYNEQFF. As DNA, the CDR3 is TGCGCCAGCAGCTTCATTAGCGGGGCCTACAATGAGCAGTTCTTC.

This rearrangement joins TRBV9 to TRBJ1-1; D unclear. Germline CDR1 is SGDLS and CDR2 is YYNGEE. CDR3 size: 14 residues. V lost 3 bases, J lost 0 bases, and 9 bases lay in between. The DNA of the CDR3 is TGTGCCAGCAGCGCTCGACACCTGAACACTGAAGCTTTCTTT. Encoded protein: CASSARHLNTEAFF.

The chain carries TRBV6-5 and TRBJ2-2, with a possible D match to TRBD1 (5 bases). This CDR3 is 13 amino acids long. Germline assignment: CDR1 MNHEY and CDR2 SVGAGI. Trimming shortened V by 6 bases and J by 6 bases, and 11 bases separated the two germline ends. CDR3 coding DNA: TGTGCCAGCAGCCCCCGGACACCCGGGGAGCTGTTTTTT. It yields the protein CASSPRTPGELFF.

The chain recombines TRBV7-2 with TRBJ2-7; D might be TRBD2 (5 bases). Germline lookup yields CDR1 SGHTA and CDR2 FQGNSA. V lost 5 bases to trimming and J lost 6 bases, with 17 bases between them. The CDR3 extends over 14 amino acids. The DNA of the CDR3 is TGTGCCAGCAGCAAAACTAGTGGTACGGGCGAGCAGTACTTC. Amino acids: CASSKTSGTGEQYF.

The chain links TRBV4-2 to TRBJ1-5, with D uncertain. This CDR3 has 15 amino acids. V lost 0 bases to trimming and J lost 3 bases, with 9 bases between them. Per germline, CDR1 LGHNA and CDR2 YNFKEQ. The CDR3 loop reads CASSQDDQFNQPQHF. CDR3 nucleotide sequence: TGTGCCAGCAGCCAAGATGATCAGTTCAATCAGCCCCAGCATTTT.

The chain recombines TRBV4-3 with TRBJ1-4; D not resolved. There are 15 residues in the CDR3. Per germline, CDR1 LGHNA and CDR2 YSLEER. The V end was cut by 2 bases, the J end by 2 bases, with 9 bases between. The CDR3 DNA sequence: TGCGCCAGCAGCCAACGGGGTTCTACTAATGAAAAACTGTTTTTT. It codes for CASSQRGSTNEKLFF.

The chain employs TRBV7-2 and TRBJ2-1, with TRBD2 matching 8 bases. The V gene's germline CDR1 is SGHTA and CDR2 FQGNSA. The V segment lost 1 base and the J segment 0 bases; nucleotides outside the gene matches: 8. This CDR3 region has 18 residues. As DNA, the CDR3 is TGTGCCAGCAGCTTAGTCGGGGCGAGCGGGAGCTCCTACAATGAGCAGTTCTTC. Protein product: CASSLVGASGSSYNEQFF. The complete variable domain, with remaining parts taken from reference TRBV7-2 and TRBJ2-1, reads GAGVSQSPSNKVTEKGKDVELRCDPISGHTALYWYRQSLGQGLEFLIYFQGNSAPDKSGLPSDRFSAERTGGSVSTLTIQRTQQEDSAVYLCASSLVGASGSSYNEQFFGPGTRLTVL.

The chain employs TRBV6-5 and TRBJ2-5; 9 bases are a match to TRBD1. In germline, CDR1 is MNHEY, CDR2 SVGAGI. With V trimmed by 5 bases and J by 4 bases, 5 bases remained unmatched. The CDR3 has 14 residues. The CDR3 protein is CASSAWGQGETQYF. For the CDR3, the DNA is TGTGCCAGCAGTGCTTGGGGACAGGGAGAGACCCAGTACTTC.

This chain joins TRBV11-3 and TRBJ2-7; 11 bases are shared with TRBD2. Germline trimming cut 0 bases from V and 2 bases from J; bases unmatched to any gene: 3. The CDR3 length is 16 residues. From germline, CDR1 is SGHNT and CDR2 YENEEA. The CDR3 reads CASSLDPGLAAYEQYF. The CDR3 nucleotides are TGTGCCAGCAGCTTAGATCCGGGACTAGCGGCCTACGAGCAGTACTTC.

This clone was found a few times. The genes are TRBV29-1 and TRBJ2-1; 11 nucleotides align to TRBD2. Germline-derived CDR1 and CDR2 are SQVTM and ANQGSEA. Trimming at V came to 7 bases and at J to 4 bases, leaving 12 bases not matched to a gene. CDR3 size: 16 residues. The CDR3 loop reads CSALALGTSGYNEQFF. In DNA, the CDR3 is TGCAGCGCTCTGGCCCTCGGGACTAGCGGATACAATGAGCAGTTCTTC.

Concerning this clone: The junction departs from the called germline gene at one end, perhaps through a read error. Here the CDR3 DNA reads TGTGCCAGCAGCGAAGCACTAGTGGGGACCTACGAGCAGTACTTC. Protein: CASSEALVGTYEQYF. The chain carries TRBV6-1 and TRBJ2-7; possibly TRBD2 for D (5 bases). This CDR3 has 15 amino acids. From germline, CDR1 is MNHNS and CDR2 SASEGT.

The chain employs TRBV19 and TRBJ2-5; D gene uncertain. Germline-derived CDR1 and CDR2 are LNHDA and SQIVND (reference sequence). CDR3 size: 13 residues. V shed 5 bases and J shed 2 bases, with 9 bases lying between them. The CDR3 DNA follows: TGTGCCAGTAGTCATGGGCTGCAAGAGACCCAGTACTTC. It codes for CASSHGLQETQYF.

The chain has TRBV19 and TRBJ1-1; D possibly corresponds to TRBD1 (6 bases). Per germline, CDR1 LNHDA and CDR2 SQIVND (reference sequence). Trimming took off 7 bases at V and 11 bases at J, with 23 bases between the two ends. CDR3 length equals 14 residues. The CDR3: CASTSLAGEGGAFF. The CDR3 nucleotides read TGTGCCAGTACATCTCTGGCAGGGGAGGGTGGTGCTTTCTTT.

This rearrangement joins TRBV6-1 to TRBJ1-4; 10 bases agree with TRBD1. The CDR3 is made up of 14 amino acids. The V gene's germline CDR1 is MNHNS and CDR2 SASEGT. V trimming: 3 bases; J trimming: 6 bases; junction bases outside the gene matches: 1. The CDR3 sequence is CASSETGGYEKLFF. Here the CDR3 DNA reads TGTGCCAGCAGTGAGACAGGGGGCTATGAAAAACTGTTTTTT.

This clone was counted a few times. The rearrangement joins TRBV4-3 to TRBJ1-4; D not resolved. CDR3 length: 14 residues. The V gene lost 3 bases and the J gene lost 7 bases, with 12 bases spanning the gap. CDR1 and CDR2 from the germline V gene are LGHNA and YSLEER. The CDR3 sequence: CASSHPGGGEKLFF. The CDR3 nucleotides are TGCGCCAGCAGCCACCCTGGAGGAGGTGAAAAACTGTTTTTT.

This chain uses TRBV29-1 with TRBJ2-2, with 13 bases fitting TRBD2. The V segment lost 5 bases and the J segment 1 base; nucleotides outside the gene matches: 1. The CDR3 has 15 residues. Germline loops: CDR1 SQVTM, CDR2 ANQGSEA. The CDR3 DNA is TGCAGCGTTCGACTAGCGGGAGGGAACACCGGGGAGCTGTTTTTT. Its protein is CSVRLAGGNTGELFF.

The V gene is TRBV29-1, the J gene TRBJ2-5; 8 bases are shared with TRBD2. Germline CDR1 is SQVTM and CDR2 is ANQGSEA. J lost 5 bases, V lost 6 bases, and 8 bases had no gene match. The CDR3 is 13 residues long. In nucleotides, the CDR3 is TGCAGCGTCGGCGGGAGGCTAGAGGAGACCCAGTACTTC. Translating gives CSVGGRLEETQYF.

The chain couples TRBV5-1 to TRBJ2-1; 8 bases line up with TRBD2. V shed 5 bases, J shed 1 base, and the junction held 2 bases outside the gene matches. Germline values: CDR1 SGHRS, CDR2 YFSETQ. The CDR3 totals 14 residues. The CDR3 region has the DNA TGCGCCAGCAGAGCGGGAGTTTCCTACAATGAGCAGTTCTTC. It encodes CASRAGVSYNEQFF.

The chain has TRBV5-5 and TRBJ1-5; weak D call: TRBD1 (6 bases). V lost 4 bases and J lost 0, with 14 bases in between. The CDR3 consists of 16 residues. Per germline, CDR1 SGHKS and CDR2 YYEKEE (reference sequence). CDR3 DNA sequence: TGTGCCAGCAGCCCCCAAGGGGGTGATAGCAATCAGCCCCAGCATTTT. This sequence encodes CASSPQGGDSNQPQHF. The full variable domain, completed using reference TRBV5-5 and TRBJ1-5, is DAGVTQSPTHLIKTRGQQVTLRCSPISGHKSVSWYQQVLGQGPQFIFQYYEKEERGRGNFPDRFSARQFPNYSSELNVNALLLGDSALYLCASSPQGGDSNQPQHFGDGTRLSIL.

Points on this clone: One end of the junction does not line up with germline, which may come from a read error. The chain combines TRBV7-7 with TRBJ2-7, with a tentative D call TRBD1 (6 bases). The CDR3 is made up of 16 amino acids. Germline V gene lookup returns CDR1 SSHAT and CDR2 FNYEAQ (reference sequence). This chain's CDR3 is CASSLGPGAQAYEQYF. The CDR3 DNA reads TGTGCTAGCAGCTTAGGGCCAGGGGCTCAAGCCTACGAGCAGTACTTC.

Regarding this clone: Other DNA sequences in this specimen translate into the identical CDR3. V usage is TRBV5-1 and J usage is TRBJ1-5; 8 bases are a match to TRBD1. The CDR3 loop spans 15 amino acids. V shed 4 bases and J 4 bases; nucleotides not matched to a gene: 7. Germline V gene lookup returns CDR1 SGHRS and CDR2 YFSETQ. CDR3 DNA: TGCGCCAGCAGCCCGGGGACAGGCTCGAATCAGCCCCAGCATTTT. Translating gives CASSPGTGSNQPQHF.